The 26 T cell receptor beta chains given below trace back to one sample, sequenced in a study of CD4 T cells in relation to SARS-CoV-2 and coronaviruses. No antigen has been identified for these receptors. The unexposed donors gave CD4+ T cells in about 2011-2018, prior to COVID-19. After less than 11 days of culture, CD4+ T cells were isolated. Data came from immunoSEQ multiplex PCR; TCRdb stores just in-frame clones and leaves some out. Of about 29,000 clones listed, about 75% are singletons. The specimen sequenced was CD4+ T cells from PBMCs, cultured in vitro. Every receptor here comes from a human donor in good health.

V usage is TRBV2 and J usage is TRBJ2-6, with D perhaps matching TRBD1 (5 bases). The germline V and J ends were trimmed by 10 bases and 0 bases, with 16 bases remaining between them. The CDR3 consists of 16 residues. In germline, CDR1 is SNHLY, CDR2 FYNNEI. For the CDR3, the DNA is TGTGCCACCCAACTCGACAGAGGCTCTGGGGCCAACGTCCTGACTTTC. Its translation is CATQLDRGSGANVLTF.

This rearrangement joins TRBV6-6 to TRBJ2-2, with D hard to call. Germline CDR1 and CDR2: MNHNY and SVGAGI (reference sequence). This CDR3 region has 14 residues. Deletions cut 2 bases from V and 3 bases from J, with 7 bases between. The CDR3 DNA reads as TGTGCCAGCAGTTACACGGGCGACACCGGGGAGCTGTTTTTT. It codes for CASSYTGDTGELFF.

The chain carries TRBV11-3 and TRBJ2-3, with 14 bases that match TRBD2. The germline V gene encodes CDR1 SGHNT and CDR2 YENEEA. This CDR3 has 16 residues. V lost 5 bases to trimming and J lost 5 bases; unmatched junction nucleotides: 6. The CDR3 DNA reads TGTGCCAGCAGCCAGGGGACTAGCGGGGGCCGAGATACGCAGTATTTT. It translates to CASSQGTSGGRDTQYF.

The chain couples TRBV6-2 or TRBV6-3 to TRBJ2-7; possibly TRBD1 for D (6 bases). This CDR3 has 15 residues. The V and J ends lost 2 bases and 1 base respectively, with 12 bases between them. Germline assignment: CDR1 MNHEY and CDR2 SVGEGT. CDR3 residues: CASSYGWDTSYEQYF. CDR3 DNA: TGTGCCAGCAGTTACGGATGGGACACTTCCTACGAGCAGTACTTC.

The J gene is TRBJ2-7, the V gene TRBV19; a possible D gene is TRBD2 (5 bases). Trimming cost V 4 bases and J 6 bases, with 28 bases left between them. Per germline, CDR1 LNHDA and CDR2 SQIVND (reference sequence). The CDR3 totals 18 residues. The CDR3 DNA follows: TGTGCCAGTAGTACCAGTTTCGAGGCAGGCCGCGCTAGCTCCGAGCAGTACTTC. Protein product: CASSTSFEAGRASSEQYF.

This clone was picked up one time. The chain recombines TRBV19 with TRBJ1-5; TRBD1 matches at 8 bases. Unmatched junction bases numbered 5, after V lost 3 bases and J lost 4 bases. The CDR3 extends over 15 amino acids. Germline V lookup: CDR1 LNHDA, CDR2 SQIVND (reference sequence). CDR3 loop: CASSIVRQGNQPQHF. The CDR3 DNA is TGTGCCAGTAGTATCGTCCGACAGGGGAATCAGCCCCAGCATTTT.

The gene calls are TRBV5-1 and TRBJ1-1; 9 bases line up with TRBD1. The V gene end was trimmed by 4 bases and the J gene end by 2 bases; junction bases not matched to a gene: 12. CDR3 length equals 17 residues. CDR1 and CDR2 from the germline V gene are SGHRS and YFSETQ. This chain's CDR3 is CASSNGQGLRINTEAFF. The DNA for the CDR3 is TGCGCCAGCAGCAACGGACAGGGGTTACGTATCAACACTGAAGCTTTCTTT.

V and J are TRBV20-1 and TRBJ2-7, with 7 bases lining up with TRBD2. Germline V gene sequence: CDR1 DFQATT, CDR2 SNEGSKA (reference sequence). The CDR3 consists of 13 residues. Trimming removed 3 bases from V and 2 bases from J; junction bases left unmatched: 4. The CDR3 sequence is CSASPSGPYEQYF. CDR3 bases: TGCAGTGCTAGTCCTAGCGGACCCTACGAGCAGTACTTC.

This clone has a single count. The chain carries TRBV4-1 and TRBJ1-1, with D tentatively TRBD1 (5 bases). The V end lost 0 bases, the J end lost 4 bases, and 18 bases lay between the germline ends. CDR1 MGHRA and CDR2 YSYEKL come from the germline V gene. The length of the CDR3 is 17 residues. The CDR3 bases are TGCGCCAGCAGCCAAGATCGGTATGGGGCCCTGGGCACTGAAGCTTTCTTT. Protein product: CASSQDRYGALGTEAFF.

The V call is TRBV5-1, the J call TRBJ1-1; D perhaps matches TRBD1 (5 bases). Trimming stripped 5 bases from V and 1 base from J, with 12 bases between. Germline CDR1 and CDR2: SGHRS and YFSETQ. The CDR3 length is 14 residues. The CDR3 nucleotides are TGCGCCAGCAGGGCAGGGACGGCGAACACTGAAGCTTTCTTT. It translates to CASRAGTANTEAFF.

The chain employs TRBV10-2 and TRBJ2-2; the D gene is possibly TRBD2 (6 bases). CDR1 and CDR2 from the germline V gene are WSHSY and SAAADI. The ends were cut back, 4 bases at V and 4 bases at J, with 13 bases in the middle. The CDR3 has 15 amino acids. CDR3 protein: CASSATSSGTGELFF. CDR3 bases: TGCGCCAGCAGTGCGACTAGTTCGGGCACCGGGGAGCTGTTTTTT.

The chain couples TRBV11-2 to TRBJ2-3; D is possibly TRBD1 (6 bases). Germline V gene data show CDR1 as SGHAT and CDR2 as FQNNGV. The germline V and J ends were trimmed by 4 bases and 0 bases, with 14 bases remaining between them. The CDR3 totals 16 residues. CDR3 DNA: TGTGCCAGCAGCTATGGGCTAGGACAGAGCACAGATACGCAGTATTTT. Protein product: CASSYGLGQSTDTQYF.

The CDR3, as DNA: TGTGCCAGCAGGATGCTGGGGGTGGCTGAAGCTTTCTTT. Amino acids: CASRMLGVAEAFF. J is TRBJ1-1 and V is TRBV12-3 or TRBV12-4, with D tentatively TRBD1 (5 bases). The V end lost 6 bases, the J end lost 6 bases, and 14 bases lay between the germline ends. The CDR3 extends over 13 amino acids.

V gene TRBV2 combines with J gene TRBJ2-7; D is undetermined. Trimming took off 9 bases at V and 6 bases at J, with 15 bases between the two ends. There are 12 residues in the CDR3. Germline CDR1 and CDR2: SNHLY and FYNNEI. The CDR3 reads CARASGTSEQYF. CDR3 DNA sequence: TGTGCCAGGGCGAGTGGTACCTCCGAGCAGTACTTC.

V is TRBV3-1 (or the pseudogene TRBV3-2) and J is TRBJ1-1; weak D call: TRBD1 (5 bases). Germline V gives CDR1 LGHDT, CDR2 YNNKEL (reference sequence). This CDR3 contains 15 residues. V lost 5 bases, J lost 3 bases, and 16 bases lay in between. The CDR3 sequence is CASSTLGGSDTEAFF. The CDR3 nucleotides read TGTGCCAGCAGCACCCTGGGGGGGTCGGACACTGAAGCTTTCTTT.

This clone occurred once. The chain carries TRBV6-5 and TRBJ1-1; D might be TRBD1 (5 bases). Per germline, CDR1 MNHEY and CDR2 SVGAGI. The CDR3 runs to 13 residues. Trimming took off 7 bases at V and 0 bases at J, with 9 bases between the two ends. CDR3 bases: TGTGCCAGCACTAAAGGGGTGAACACTGAAGCTTTCTTT. As protein: CASTKGVNTEAFF.

The V and J genes are TRBV6-5 and TRBJ2-5, with D possibly called TRBD1 or TRBD2 (5 bases each). The CDR3 is 16 residues long. The germline gives CDR1 MNHEY, CDR2 SVGAGI. Trimming took 2 bases from V and 1 from J, leaving 14 bases between them. CDR3 protein: CASSYVRGEVQETQYF. CDR3 nucleotides: TGTGCCAGCAGTTACGTGCGAGGGGAAGTCCAAGAGACCCAGTACTTC.

The chain carries TRBV11-2 and TRBJ2-1; D possibly corresponds to TRBD1 (6 bases). Germline V gives CDR1 SGHAT, CDR2 FQNNGV. V lost 1 base and J lost 7, with 8 bases in between. CDR3 size: 13 residues. CDR3 bases: TGTGCCAGCAGCTTAGGCAGGGGTAATGAGCAGTTCTTC. Amino acid sequence: CASSLGRGNEQFF. Full variable domain (outside the CDR3, taken from reference TRBV11-2 and TRBJ2-1): EAGVAQSPRYKIIEKRQSVAFWCNPISGHATLYWYQQILGQGPKLLIQFQNNGVVDDSQLPKDRFSAERLKGVDSTLKIQPAKLEDSAVYLCASSLGRGNEQFFGPGTRLTVL.

This chain joins TRBV5-1 and TRBJ2-7; the match to TRBD1 covers 7 bases. The CDR3 contains 15 residues. CDR1 and CDR2 from the germline V gene are SGHRS and YFSETQ. The J segment lost 7 bases and the V segment lost 4 bases, leaving 14 bases of the junction unmatched. This CDR3 is CASSQIDREGGEQYF. The DNA for the CDR3 is TGCGCCAGCAGCCAAATCGACAGGGAAGGCGGAGAGCAGTACTTC.

V usage is TRBV6-2 or TRBV6-3 and J usage is TRBJ2-7; D is undetermined. This CDR3 is 15 amino acids long. Germline V gene data show CDR1 as MNHEY and CDR2 as SVGEGT. Trimming took off 6 bases at V and 3 bases at J, with 18 bases between the two ends. In nucleotides, the CDR3 is TGTGCCAGCAGCCGCGAGATGGGGATTTACTACGAGCAGTACTTC. Protein sequence: CASSREMGIYYEQYF.

The chain has TRBV19 and TRBJ1-6; D is undetermined. Germline CDR1 and CDR2: LNHDA and SQIVND (reference sequence). The ends were cut back, 3 bases at V and 9 bases at J, with 12 bases in the middle. The CDR3 totals 14 residues. The CDR3 nucleotides read TGTGCCAGTAGTATGGTCCTGGCAGGTTCACCCCTCCACTTT. Translating gives CASSMVLAGSPLHF.

The V gene is TRBV7-8, the J gene TRBJ2-1; the match to TRBD2 covers 7 bases. V shed 2 bases, J shed 9 bases, and the junction held 13 bases outside the gene matches. CDR1 and CDR2 from the germline V gene are SGHVS and FQNEAQ. This CDR3 has 16 residues. The CDR3 loop reads CASSLSPSGLNGEQFF. In nucleotides, the CDR3 is TGTGCCAGCAGCTTATCGCCTAGCGGACTAAACGGTGAGCAGTTCTTC.

This clone was picked up a small number of times. The genes are TRBV2 and TRBJ1-2; D unresolved. Germline assignment: CDR1 SNHLY and CDR2 FYNNEI. V gave up 6 bases and J gave up 3 bases, with 11 bases separating them. The CDR3 runs to 13 residues. In nucleotides, the CDR3 is TGTGCCAGCAGGATCGGGGAGGACTATGGCTACACCTTC. This codes for CASRIGEDYGYTF. Based on the CDR3 plus reference TRBV2 and TRBJ1-2, the full variable domain is EPEVTQTPSHQVTQMGQEVILRCVPISNHLYFYWYRQILGQKVEFLVSFYNNEISEKSEIFDDQFSVERPDGSNFTLKIRSTKLEDSAMYFCASRIGEDYGYTFGSGTRLTVV.

V and J are TRBV6-5 and TRBJ2-7, with D perhaps matching TRBD1 (6 bases). The V end was cut by 0 bases, the J end by 3 bases, with 12 bases between. The germline V gene encodes CDR1 MNHEY and CDR2 SVGAGI. The CDR3 is 15 amino acids. The CDR3 protein is CASSYSSRGDYEQYF. The CDR3 DNA sequence: TGTGCCAGCAGTTACTCGAGCAGGGGCGACTACGAGCAGTACTTC.

The chain is built from TRBV6-5 and TRBJ2-3, with 8 bases lining up with TRBD1. V shed 4 bases and J 5 bases; nucleotides not matched to a gene: 8. The length of the CDR3 is 15 residues. The V gene's germline CDR1 is MNHEY and CDR2 SVGAGI. CDR3 coding DNA: TGTGCCAGCAGTTTGGGATGGACAGGGCGAGATACGCAGTATTTT. Translated: CASSLGWTGRDTQYF.

V and J are TRBV6-1 and TRBJ1-1; possible D gene TRBD1, 5 bases. The CDR3 extends over 14 amino acids. V was clipped by 3 bases and J by 0 bases, with 8 bases between them. Looked up from germline, CDR1 is MNHNS and CDR2 is SASEGT. CDR3 in DNA: TGTGCCAGCAGTGATCAGGGAATGAACACTGAAGCTTTCTTT. Translating gives CASSDQGMNTEAFF.